The next 20 T cell receptor beta chains were all read from a single sample in a study of blood T cell repertoires in COVID-19. The assay was immunoSEQ multiplex PCR, and TCRdb's table has in-frame clones only and misses some. This table has about 52,000 clones, approximately 83% appearing once. Sequenced input: peripheral blood. These receptors were obtained from a man between 65 and 79 years old with active COVID-19.

The chain links TRBV5-1 to TRBJ2-2, with D perhaps TRBD2 (6 bases). This CDR3 is built from 15 residues. Trimming removed 5 bases at V and 0 bases at J, with 11 bases between. CDR1 SGHRS and CDR2 YFSETQ come from the germline V gene. The CDR3 protein is CASRQGLANTGELFF. In nucleotides, the CDR3 is TGCGCCAGCAGGCAGGGACTCGCGAACACCGGGGAGCTGTTTTTT.

The chain links TRBV9 to TRBJ1-1; 8 bases are shared with TRBD1. Germline V CDR1 and CDR2: SGDLS, YYNGEE. V was pared by 0 bases and J by 7 bases, with 11 bases of the junction left unmatched. The CDR3 is made up of 16 amino acids. CDR3 residues: CASSVATGGLGSEAFF. For the CDR3, the DNA is TGTGCCAGCAGCGTAGCTACAGGGGGTCTAGGAAGTGAAGCTTTCTTT.

The V and J genes are TRBV2 and TRBJ2-3; 10 bases agree with TRBD2. CDR1 is SNHLY, CDR2 FYNNEI, per germline. This CDR3 is 16 amino acids long. Trimming took 7 bases from V and 2 from J; bases not matched to a gene: 9. As DNA, the CDR3 is TGTGCCAGCACGGCTAGCGGGGGTCTGGACACAGATACGCAGTATTTT. It codes for CASTASGGLDTDTQYF.

This clone was counted once. The rearrangement uses TRBV27 and TRBJ1-5; unclear D gene. The ends were cut back, 2 bases at V and 6 bases at J, with 8 bases in the middle. CDR3 length: 13 residues. From germline, CDR1 is MNHEY and CDR2 SMNVEV (reference sequence). Here the CDR3 reads CASSLEVGQPQHF. CDR3 sequence (DNA): TGTGCCAGCAGTTTAGAGGTGGGTCAGCCCCAGCATTTT.

The chain employs TRBV9 and TRBJ2-2, with a weak D call TRBD2 (5 bases). The V gene's germline CDR1 is SGDLS and CDR2 YYNGEE. CDR3 length: 16 residues. V was pared by 0 bases and J by 5 bases, with 14 bases between. This chain's CDR3 is CASSVENWTPTGELFF. Written as DNA, the CDR3 is TGTGCCAGCAGCGTAGAAAATTGGACTCCAACCGGGGAGCTGTTTTTT.

The J gene is TRBJ2-1, the V gene TRBV12-3 or TRBV12-4; 8 bases line up with TRBD2. CDR3 length: 13 amino acids. With 7 bases clipped from V and 15 bases from J, the junction kept 14 bases outside the gene matches. CDR3 protein: CASIGGGLQTRFF. CDR3 sequence (DNA): TGTGCCAGCATCGGGGGGGGACTTCAAACCCGGTTCTTC.

The J gene is TRBJ2-7, the V gene TRBV15; the match to TRBD2 covers 7 bases. V lost 1 base, J lost 3 bases, and 6 bases stayed unmatched. This CDR3 comprises 15 residues. Germline CDR1 reads LNHNV; CDR2 reads YYDKDF (reference sequence). Written as DNA, the CDR3 is TGTGCCACCAGCAGAGGGACACCGGGGGGCTACGAGCAGTACTTC. Protein product: CATSRGTPGGYEQYF.

Regarding this clone: An end of the junction does not agree with germline; a read error may underlie this. The chain links TRBV5-5 to TRBJ1-1; 8 bases line up with TRBD1. Germline CDR1 and CDR2: SGHKS and YYEKEE (reference sequence). There are 14 residues in the CDR3. The DNA for the CDR3 is TGTGCCAGCAGCTCCCAGGGGGCCCGCACTAAAGCTTTCTTT. Translated, it gives CASSSQGARTKAFF. Looking up the rest from reference TRBV5-5 and TRBJ1-1 gives the full variable domain: DAGVTQSPTHLIKTRGQQVTLRCSPISGHKSVSWYQQVLGQGPQFIFQYYEKEERGRGNFPDRFSARQFPNYSSELNVNALLLGDSALYLCASSSQGARTKAFFGQGTRLTVV.

The genes are TRBV7-8 and TRBJ2-7, with D unclear. Germline V lookup: CDR1 SGHVS, CDR2 FQNEAQ. This CDR3 is built from 15 residues. Trimming stripped 1 base from V and 1 base from J, with 11 bases between. The DNA for the CDR3 is TGTGCCAGCAGCTTAGGTAGAAGTGGTTCCTACGAGCAGTACTTC. Translated: CASSLGRSGSYEQYF.

The chain couples TRBV6-1 to TRBJ2-5; D is unresolved. Trimming pared 2 bases from V and 5 bases from J, leaving 12 bases between. The CDR3 length is 14 residues. The germline V gene has CDR1 MNHNS and CDR2 SASEGT. CDR3 residues: CASSELGPSETQYF. CDR3 bases: TGTGCCAGCAGTGAACTAGGTCCCTCGGAGACCCAGTACTTC.

The genes are TRBV7-8 and TRBJ2-7; TRBD1 matches at 9 bases. V shed 5 bases, J shed 0 bases, and the junction held 14 bases outside the gene matches. Germline CDR1 is SGHVS and CDR2 is FQNEAQ. CDR3 length: 18 residues. The CDR3 sequence: CASSRQTGGTSSSYEQYF. For the CDR3, the DNA is TGTGCCAGCAGCAGACAGACAGGGGGTACCTCGAGCTCCTACGAGCAGTACTTC.

The V gene is TRBV27, the J gene TRBJ2-7, with 7 bases fitting TRBD2. This CDR3 comprises 14 residues. With 4 bases clipped from V and 6 bases from J, the junction kept 9 bases outside the gene matches. Per germline, CDR1 MNHEY and CDR2 SMNVEV (reference sequence). CDR3 coding DNA: TGTGCCAGCAGTTCCGGGACTATCCCCAGCGAGCAGTACTTC. The encoded protein is CASSSGTIPSEQYF.

The rearrangement joins TRBV6-1 to TRBJ2-7, with TRBD1 identical over 9 bases. This CDR3 has 14 residues. Germline V gene sequence: CDR1 MNHNS, CDR2 SASEGT. The J segment lost 3 bases and the V segment lost 2 bases, leaving 2 bases of the junction unmatched. The CDR3 sequence: CASSELGQGYEQYF. In nucleotides, the CDR3 is TGTGCCAGCAGTGAACTGGGACAGGGCTACGAGCAGTACTTC.

J is TRBJ1-1 and V is TRBV3-1 (or the pseudogene TRBV3-2); D gene unclear. The CDR3 runs 15 residues. Trimming left V 0 bases short and J 11 bases short, with 19 bases between. Per germline, CDR1 LGHDT and CDR2 YNNKEL (reference sequence). CDR3 in DNA: TGTGCCAGCAGCCAAGAGAGGGTACCCCCTCGCTTGGCTTTCTTT. Protein product: CASSQERVPPRLAFF.

This sequence joins TRBV7-9 and TRBJ1-1; D remains unclear. V lost 4 bases, J lost 4 bases, and 7 bases lay in between. The length of the CDR3 is 12 residues. Per the germline V gene, CDR1 is SEHNR and CDR2 is FQNEAQ (reference sequence). CDR3 sequence reads: CASSSGSTEAFF. In DNA, the CDR3 is TGTGCCAGCAGCTCCGGGAGCACTGAAGCTTTCTTT.

CDR3 residues: CASSYSLQGNSPLHF. Here the CDR3 DNA reads TGTGCCAGCAGTTACTCGCTGCAGGGGAATTCACCCCTCCACTTT. The chain combines TRBV6-5 with TRBJ1-6, with D possibly matching TRBD1 (6 bases). This CDR3 has 15 amino acids. Looked up from germline, CDR1 is MNHEY and CDR2 is SVGAGI. The V end lost 0 bases, the J end lost 7 bases, and 10 bases lay between the germline ends.

The chain joins TRBV28 to TRBJ1-1, with D perhaps TRBD1 (5 bases). Germline V lookup: CDR1 MDHEN, CDR2 SYDVKM. The V end lost 6 bases, the J end lost 2 bases, and 22 bases lay between the germline ends. The CDR3 consists of 17 residues. The CDR3 bases are TGTGCCAGCAGCCCCACCGCGGGACGTAAAGCAAACACTGAAGCTTTCTTT. Translated: CASSPTAGRKANTEAFF.

The chain employs TRBV4-1 and TRBJ1-3; 7 nucleotides line up with TRBD1. With 5 bases clipped from V and 0 bases from J, the junction kept 7 bases outside the gene matches. The CDR3 contains 16 residues. The germline V gene encodes CDR1 MGHRA and CDR2 YSYEKL. The CDR3 DNA reads TGCGCCAGCAGCGACCAACAGGGGAACTCTGGAAACACCATATATTTT. Its translation is CASSDQQGNSGNTIYF.

The CDR3 nucleotides are TGTGCCAGCAGCCAATCGAGGCTAGCGACTAGCACAGATACGCAGTATTTT. Protein sequence: CASSQSRLATSTDTQYF. This chain connects TRBV16 to TRBJ2-3; a weak D match, TRBD2 (6 bases). Germline CDR1 and CDR2: KGHSY and FQNENV. CDR3 length: 17 residues. Trimming took off 0 bases at V and 0 bases at J, with 13 bases between the two ends.

V gene TRBV4-1 combines with J gene TRBJ2-3; TRBD2 agrees at 7 bases. Germline lookup yields CDR1 MGHRA and CDR2 YSYEKL. V lost 5 bases and J lost 7; bases outside the gene matches: 9. CDR3 size: 14 residues. CDR3 protein: CASSSRTRTHTQYF. CDR3 coding DNA: TGCGCCAGCAGCTCCCGGACTAGGACGCATACGCAGTATTTT.